This is a list of T cell receptor beta chains from one sample in a study of cytomegalovirus exposure and HLA in healthy donors. The repertoire was sequenced with immunoSEQ multiplex PCR; TCRdb's copy has only in-frame clones and lacks some. The sample has tens of thousands of clones; approximately 95% are singletons. The sequenced sample consisted of PBMCs. These receptors came from a woman between 18 and 29 years old in good health and CMV-seronegative. The CDR3 runs from the conserved cysteine through the conserved F or W. The D gene is left open where the match is weak. The size field is filled for only some rows; it gives once, few, many or a size class.

d_gene	v_gene	abundance	j_gene	CDR3nt	CDR3aa
.	TRBV12-5	.	TRBJ2-1	TGTGCTAGCGGGATTACAGGGGAGCAGTTCTTC	CASGITGEQFF
.	TRBV6-5	.	TRBJ1-3	TGTGCCAGCAGCCATACAGACTCTGGAAACACCATATATTTT	CASSHTDSGNTIYF
.	TRBV7-3	.	TRBJ2-5	TGTGCCAGCAGCTCGACTAGTGGGCAAGGGGAGACCCAGTACTTC	CASSSTSGQGETQYF
TRBD2	TRBV11-2	.	TRBJ2-1	TGTGCCAGCAGCATGACTAGCGGGGCGGCCAATGAGCAGTTCTTC	CASSMTSGAANEQFF
TRBD2	TRBV5-1	.	TRBJ2-1	TGCGCCACCAGTACCGGGACTAGCGGCCATGAGCAGTTCTTC	CATSTGTSGHEQFF
TRBD1	TRBV27	.	TRBJ1-1	TGTGCCAGCAGCGACAGGGGTGGGAGCACTGAAGCTTTCTTT	CASSDRGGSTEAFF
.	TRBV19	.	TRBJ1-5	TGTGCCAGTAGTTCAGTGAGCAATCAGCCCCAGCATTTT	CASSSVSNQPQHF
TRBD1	TRBV4-1	.	TRBJ1-1	TGCGCCAGCAGCCCCTTGGACAGGGAGGGTGAAGCTTTCTTT	CASSPLDREGEAFF
.	TRBV6-5	.	TRBJ2-3	TGTGCCACCGCTAGAGATACGCAGTATTTT	CATARDTQYF
.	TRBV5-1	.	TRBJ1-1	TGCGCCAGCAGCCCCGGAAGGGGGAGAGCGGACACTGAAGCTTTCTTT	CASSPGRGRADTEAFF
TRBD1	TRBV7-9	.	TRBJ2-5	TGTGCCAGCAGCTTAGGGGACAGGGGAGAAGAGACCCAGTACTTC	CASSLGDRGEETQYF
TRBD2	TRBV12-5	.	TRBJ2-5	TGTGCTAGTGGTCGTAGCGGGAGGGCAGAGACCCAGTACTTC	CASGRSGRAETQYF
.	TRBV27	.	TRBJ2-3	TGTGCCAGCAGTTTATTGGGCTCAATTCCCACAGATACGCAGTATTTT	CASSLLGSIPTDTQYF
.	TRBV15	.	TRBJ2-3	TGTGCCACCAGCAGAGAGCTCGCCAGGCCCCCAGATACGCAGTATTTT	CATSRELARPPDTQYF
.	TRBV11-2	.	TRBJ2-2	TGTGCCAGCAGCTTAGACGCGGACGGACTGAACACCGGGGAGCTGTTTTTT	CASSLDADGLNTGELFF
.	TRBV7-8	.	TRBJ2-7	TGTGCCAGCAGCCCCCTAAACGAGCAGTACTTC	CASSPLNEQYF
TRBD2	TRBV11-3	.	TRBJ2-1	TGTGCCAGCAGCTTCAGAGGGTCTAGCGGGAGAAGGGCCTACAATGAGCAGTTCTTC	CASSFRGSSGRRAYNEQFF
.	TRBV29-1	.	TRBJ2-7	TGCAGCGTTGGCGCGACAGCGAGCTCCTACGAGCAGTACTTC	CSVGATASSYEQYF
.	TRBV6-1	.	TRBJ1-3	TGTGCCAGTTCTTTCACTGGTGGAAACACCATATATTTT	CASSFTGGNTIYF
TRBD1	TRBV18	.	TRBJ1-1	TGTGCCAGCTCCCTTTCCGGACAGGGCGCTGAAGCTTTCTTT	CASSLSGQGAEAFF
TRBD2	TRBV4-3	.	TRBJ2-3	TGCGCCAGCAGCCAAGATATTTCGCGGGAGGTGGGGGCTTACACAGATACGCAGTATTTT	CASSQDISREVGAYTDTQYF
.	TRBV19	.	TRBJ2-1	TGTGCCAGTAGTATAGATCTGGGGGGCTCCTACAATGAGCAGTTCTTC	CASSIDLGGSYNEQFF
.	TRBV5-5	few	TRBJ2-2	TGTGCCAGCAGCTTGGTCGGGGCCGGGGAGCTGTTTTTT	CASSLVGAGELFF
TRBD1	TRBV11-3	.	TRBJ2-3	TGTGCCAGCAGACCAAACAGGGGGTGGACGCAGTATTTT	CASRPNRGWTQYF
TRBD1	TRBV6-1	.	TRBJ2-7	TGTGCCAGCAGCAGGGACAGGGGTTCCTACGAGCAGTACTTC	CASSRDRGSYEQYF
.	TRBV9	once	TRBJ1-1	TGTGCCAGCAGCGTACTGGGCACGATGAACACTGAAGCTTTCTTT	CASSVLGTMNTEAFF
TRBD2	TRBV11-2	.	TRBJ2-3	TGTGCCAGCAGCTTCCCCTCGGGGCGGGAGGTAGGCACAGATACGCAGTATTTT	CASSFPSGREVGTDTQYF
.	TRBV27	.	TRBJ1-2	TGTGCCAGCAGTCCGACCACAGGGACGGCTGGCTACACCTTC	CASSPTTGTAGYTF
.	TRBV9	.	TRBJ1-1	TGTGCCAGCAGGAGGGTCTTCTCTGAAGCTTTCTTT	CASRRVFSEAFF
TRBD1	TRBV14	once	TRBJ2-4	TGTGCCAGCAGCCAAGCCAGGGGGCTGGGGGCCATTCAGTACTTC	CASSQARGLGAIQYF
.	TRBV13	once	TRBJ1-3	TGTGCCAGCAGCTCAGGACCGGTCTCTGGAAACACCATATATTTT	CASSSGPVSGNTIYF
TRBD1	TRBV5-6	.	TRBJ2-2	TGTGCCAGCAGCTTGAGTTGGGACAGGGGAAACACCGGGGAGCTGTTTTTT	CASSLSWDRGNTGELFF
.	TRBV11-2	.	TRBJ1-2	TGTGCCAGCAGCCTCGGACAGAACTATGGCTACACCTTC	CASSLGQNYGYTF
.	TRBV19	.	TRBJ1-1	TGTGCCAGTAGTATGTACGCGGGGGCGGGCACTGAAGCTTTCTTT	CASSMYAGAGTEAFF
TRBD2	TRBV7-8	.	TRBJ2-7	TGTGCCAGCAGCAGGGGGACTAGATCTCCCTACGAGCAGTACTTC	CASSRGTRSPYEQYF
TRBD2	TRBV7-9	.	TRBJ2-1	TGTGCCAGCAGCTTAGTCACTAGCGGTCCCAATGAGCAGTTCTTC	CASSLVTSGPNEQFF
TRBD2	TRBV9	.	TRBJ2-5	TGTGCCAGCAGCGGGGGGCCGAGCGGGAGTAGAGAGACCCAGTACTTC	CASSGGPSGSRETQYF
TRBD1	TRBV7-9	.	TRBJ1-5	TGTGCCAGCAGCCCTACTGTGGGGACAGGCAACTACGGCAATCAGCCCCAGCATTTT	CASSPTVGTGNYGNQPQHF
TRBD1	TRBV9	once	TRBJ2-2	TGTGCCAGCAGCTCCCGGACAGGGAGTACCGGGGAGCTGTTTTTT	CASSSRTGSTGELFF
TRBD1	TRBV5-4	once	TRBJ2-7	TGTGCCAGCAGCCTGGACAGGATCTACGAGCAGTACTTC	CASSLDRIYEQYF
TRBD1	TRBV9	.	TRBJ2-1	TGTGCCAGCAGCCCTAGACAGGGCCTCCCTTACAATGAGCAGTTCTTC	CASSPRQGLPYNEQFF
.	TRBV19	.	TRBJ1-5	TGTGCCAGTAGTATAGAGGACAGTTATAGCAATCAGCCCCAGCATTTT	CASSIEDSYSNQPQHF
.	TRBV4-2	.	TRBJ2-6	TGTGCCAGCAGCCAAGCGATAGGCGGATCTGGGGCCAACGTCCTGACTTTC	CASSQAIGGSGANVLTF
.	TRBV7-2	.	TRBJ2-3	TGTGCCAGCAGCTTATCGGGGGATACGCAGTATTTT	CASSLSGDTQYF
.	TRBV4-2	.	TRBJ2-2	TGTGCCAGCAGCCAAGGTGAGACCGGGGAGCTGTTTTTT	CASSQGETGELFF
.	TRBV28	.	TRBJ1-1	TGTGCCAGCAGTTTTAGGCCCGACAATGAAGCTTTCTTT	CASSFRPDNEAFF
.	TRBV7-2	.	TRBJ2-7	TGTGCCAGCAGCTTATTAGGCGGCTTGGCCTACGAGCAGTACTTC	CASSLLGGLAYEQYF
.	TRBV5-1	.	TRBJ1-2	TGCGCCAGCAGCCCGGACGGAAGGGGCTATGGCTACACCTTC	CASSPDGRGYGYTF
TRBD2	TRBV19	.	TRBJ2-3	TGTGCCAGTAGTATCCGCGGACTAGCGGGAGCCACAGATACGCAGTATTTT	CASSIRGLAGATDTQYF
.	TRBV29-1	.	TRBJ2-1	TGCAGCGTTAGAGGGGGGGCCCAGCATGAGCAGTTCTTC	CSVRGGAQHEQFF
.	TRBV7-9	.	TRBJ1-2	TGTGCCAGCAGCTTAGTTGAGGATCGGGGTCGAGGCTACACCTTC	CASSLVEDRGRGYTF